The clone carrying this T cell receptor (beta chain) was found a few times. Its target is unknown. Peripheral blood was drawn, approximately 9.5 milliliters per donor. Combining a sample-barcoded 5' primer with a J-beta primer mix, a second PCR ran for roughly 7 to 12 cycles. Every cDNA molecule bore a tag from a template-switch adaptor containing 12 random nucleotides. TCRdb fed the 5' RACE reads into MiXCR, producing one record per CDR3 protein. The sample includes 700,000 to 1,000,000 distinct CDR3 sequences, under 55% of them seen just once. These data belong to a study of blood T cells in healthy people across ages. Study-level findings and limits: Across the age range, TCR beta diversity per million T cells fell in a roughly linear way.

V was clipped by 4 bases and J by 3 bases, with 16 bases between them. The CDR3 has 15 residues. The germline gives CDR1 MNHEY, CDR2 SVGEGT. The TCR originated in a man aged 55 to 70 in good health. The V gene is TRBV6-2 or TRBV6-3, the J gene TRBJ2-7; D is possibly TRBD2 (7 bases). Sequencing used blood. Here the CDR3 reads CASSSGGRGSYEQYF. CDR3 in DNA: TGTGCCAGCAGTTCCGGAGGGAGGGGGAGCTACGAGCAGTACTTC.